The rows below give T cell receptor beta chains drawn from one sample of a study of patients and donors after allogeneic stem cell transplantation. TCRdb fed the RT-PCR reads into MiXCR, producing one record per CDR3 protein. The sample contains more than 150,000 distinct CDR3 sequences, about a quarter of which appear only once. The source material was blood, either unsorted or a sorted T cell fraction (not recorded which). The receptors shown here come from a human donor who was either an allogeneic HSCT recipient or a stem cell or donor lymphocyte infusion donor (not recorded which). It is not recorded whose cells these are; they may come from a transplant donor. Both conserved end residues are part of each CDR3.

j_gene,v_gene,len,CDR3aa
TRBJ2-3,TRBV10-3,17,CAISIGGSFASTDTQYF
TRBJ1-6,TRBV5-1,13,CASSSDYNSPLHF
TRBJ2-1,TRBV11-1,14,CASSPETVYNEQFF
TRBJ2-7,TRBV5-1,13,CASSLTGRGEQYF
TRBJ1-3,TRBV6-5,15,CASSYSLCSGNTIYF
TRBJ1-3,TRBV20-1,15,CSAGWGQGPGNTIYF
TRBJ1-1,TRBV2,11,CASSQDGVAFF
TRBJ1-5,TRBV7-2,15,CASSIDRGGNQPQHF
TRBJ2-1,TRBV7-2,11,CASSYYNEQFF
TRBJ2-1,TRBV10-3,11,CAITGGDEQFF
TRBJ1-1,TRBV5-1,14,CASSLTEMNTEAFF
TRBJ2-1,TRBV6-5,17,CASSYSSLAGGYNEQFF
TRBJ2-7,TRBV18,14,CASSPSGPGYEQYF
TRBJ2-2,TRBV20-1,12,CSPFVLSGELFF
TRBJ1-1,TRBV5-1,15,CASSLAPGQGPEAFF
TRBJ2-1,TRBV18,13,CATQSYSYNEQFF
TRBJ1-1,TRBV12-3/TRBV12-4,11,CASSTGREAFF
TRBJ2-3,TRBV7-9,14,CASTQGEGPDTQYF
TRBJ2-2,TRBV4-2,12,CASSQPRRELFF
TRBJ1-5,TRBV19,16,CASSAPLKDSNQPQHF
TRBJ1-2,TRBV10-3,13,CAISGNENYGYTF
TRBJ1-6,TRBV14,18,CASSHGQGAGIYNSPLHF
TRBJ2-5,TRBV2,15,CASSVRETVKETQYF
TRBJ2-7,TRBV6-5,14,CASTRRRGGYEQYF
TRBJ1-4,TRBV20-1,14,CSASRDTTNEKLFF
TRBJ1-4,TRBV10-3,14,CAISEWDFNEKLFF
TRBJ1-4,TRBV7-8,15,CASSQTSVLSEKLFF
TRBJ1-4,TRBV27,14,CASSLLAGGEKLFF
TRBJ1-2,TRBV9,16,CASSVVTGVFGDGYTF
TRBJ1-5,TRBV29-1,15,CSVVMTGDGNQPQHF
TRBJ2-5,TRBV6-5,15,CASSYRGRGEETQYF
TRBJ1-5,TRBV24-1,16,CATSDSGTVSNQPQHF
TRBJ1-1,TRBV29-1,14,CSVEGGQLNTEAFF
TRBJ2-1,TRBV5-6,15,CASSEGLAGGYEQFF
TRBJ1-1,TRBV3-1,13,CASSQTVNTEAFF
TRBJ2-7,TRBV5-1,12,CASSFGSYEQYF
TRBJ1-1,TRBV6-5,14,CASSYYPGVTEAFF
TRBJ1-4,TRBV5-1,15,CASSLLAFTNEKLFF
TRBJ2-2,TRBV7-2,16,CASSPMGRANTGELFF
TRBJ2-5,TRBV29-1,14,CSVGAVASRETQYF
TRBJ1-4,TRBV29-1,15,CSVQDRGRGYEKLFF
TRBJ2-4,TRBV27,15,CASSSPTRGRNIQYF
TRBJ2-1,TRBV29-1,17,CSVEGLAVISSYNEQFF
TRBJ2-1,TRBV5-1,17,CASSYEQDSGRDNEQFF
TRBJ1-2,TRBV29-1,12,CSVTGQDFGYTF
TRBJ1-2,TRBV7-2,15,CASSLNSARNYGYTF
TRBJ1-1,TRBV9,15,CASSAVGWRNTEAFF
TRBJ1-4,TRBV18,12,CASSPRGEKLFF
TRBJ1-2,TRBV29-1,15,CSADRTTGTAYGYTF
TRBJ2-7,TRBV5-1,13,CASSDINSYEQYF
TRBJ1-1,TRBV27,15,CASSLSPVGNTEAFF
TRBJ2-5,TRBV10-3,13,CAISESPQETQYF
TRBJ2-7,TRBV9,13,CASGGLSPYEQYF
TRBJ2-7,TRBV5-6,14,CASSVAGLIYEQYF
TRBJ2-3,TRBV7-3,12,CASSQQGGTQYF
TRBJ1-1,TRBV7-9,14,CASSPTGVGAEAFF
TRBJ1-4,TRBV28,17,CASSLYWRGVLEEKLFF
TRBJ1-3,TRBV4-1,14,CASSPRGSGNTIYF
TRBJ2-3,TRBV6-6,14,CASILDRGLDTQYF